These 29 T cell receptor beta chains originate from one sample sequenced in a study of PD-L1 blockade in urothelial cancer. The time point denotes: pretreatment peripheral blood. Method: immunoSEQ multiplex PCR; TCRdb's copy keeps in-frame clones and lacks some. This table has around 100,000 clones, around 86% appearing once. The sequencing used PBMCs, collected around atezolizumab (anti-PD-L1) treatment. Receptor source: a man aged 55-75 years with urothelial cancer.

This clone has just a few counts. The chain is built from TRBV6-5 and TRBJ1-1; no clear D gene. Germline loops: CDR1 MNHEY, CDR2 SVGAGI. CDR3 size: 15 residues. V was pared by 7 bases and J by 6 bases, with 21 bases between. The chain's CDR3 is CASNMPGHRGAEAFF. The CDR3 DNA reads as TGTGCCAGCAACATGCCGGGTCATCGAGGAGCTGAAGCTTTCTTT.

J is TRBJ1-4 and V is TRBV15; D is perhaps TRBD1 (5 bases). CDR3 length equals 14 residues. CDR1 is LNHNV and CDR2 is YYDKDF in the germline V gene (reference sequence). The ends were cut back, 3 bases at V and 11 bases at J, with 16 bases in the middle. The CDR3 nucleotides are TGTGCCACCAGCAGGGGGGGGGAAGGAAAGAAACTGTTTTTT. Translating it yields CATSRGGEGKKLFF.

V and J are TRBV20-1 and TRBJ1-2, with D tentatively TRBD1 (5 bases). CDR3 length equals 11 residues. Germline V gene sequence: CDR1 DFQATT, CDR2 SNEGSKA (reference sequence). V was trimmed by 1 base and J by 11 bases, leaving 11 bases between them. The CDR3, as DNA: TGCAGTGCTAGAGGGGGACTGACGTACACCTTC. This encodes CSARGGLTYTF.

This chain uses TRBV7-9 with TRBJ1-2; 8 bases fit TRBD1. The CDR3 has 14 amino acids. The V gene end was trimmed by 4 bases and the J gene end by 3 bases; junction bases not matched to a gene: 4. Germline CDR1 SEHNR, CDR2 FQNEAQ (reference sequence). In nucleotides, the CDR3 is TGTGCCAGCAGCTGGACAGGGAACGACTATGGCTACACCTTC. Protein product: CASSWTGNDYGYTF.

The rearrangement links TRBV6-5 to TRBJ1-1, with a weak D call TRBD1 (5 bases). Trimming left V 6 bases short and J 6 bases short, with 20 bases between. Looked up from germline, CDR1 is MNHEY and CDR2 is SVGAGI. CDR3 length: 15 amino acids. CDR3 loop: CASSRPRGTGAEAFF. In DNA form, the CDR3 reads TGTGCCAGCAGCCGACCACGGGGGACCGGAGCTGAAGCTTTCTTT.

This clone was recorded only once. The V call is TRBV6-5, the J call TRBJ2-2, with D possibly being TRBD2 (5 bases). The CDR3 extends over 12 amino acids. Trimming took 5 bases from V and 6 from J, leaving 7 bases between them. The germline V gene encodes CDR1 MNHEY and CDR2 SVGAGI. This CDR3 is CASSRAAGELFF. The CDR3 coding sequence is TGTGCCAGCAGTCGAGCGGCCGGGGAGCTGTTTTTT.

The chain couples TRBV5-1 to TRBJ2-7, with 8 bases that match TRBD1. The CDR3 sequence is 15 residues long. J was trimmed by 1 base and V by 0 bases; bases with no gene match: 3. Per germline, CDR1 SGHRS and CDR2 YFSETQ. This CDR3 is CASSLETGGSYEQYF. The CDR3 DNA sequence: TGCGCCAGCAGCTTGGAAACAGGGGGATCCTACGAGCAGTACTTC.

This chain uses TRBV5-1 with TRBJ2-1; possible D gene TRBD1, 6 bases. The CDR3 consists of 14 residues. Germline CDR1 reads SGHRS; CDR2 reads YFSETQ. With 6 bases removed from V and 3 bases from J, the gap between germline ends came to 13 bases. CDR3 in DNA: TGCGCCAGCACCGACAGGACCCTCTACAATGAGCAGTTCTTC. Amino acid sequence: CASTDRTLYNEQFF.

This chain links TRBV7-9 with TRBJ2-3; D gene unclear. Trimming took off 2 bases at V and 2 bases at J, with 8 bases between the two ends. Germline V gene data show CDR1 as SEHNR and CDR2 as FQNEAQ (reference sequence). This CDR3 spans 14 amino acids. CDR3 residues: CASSLSAYTDTQYF. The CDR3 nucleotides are TGTGCCAGCAGCTTATCCGCCTACACAGATACGCAGTATTTT.

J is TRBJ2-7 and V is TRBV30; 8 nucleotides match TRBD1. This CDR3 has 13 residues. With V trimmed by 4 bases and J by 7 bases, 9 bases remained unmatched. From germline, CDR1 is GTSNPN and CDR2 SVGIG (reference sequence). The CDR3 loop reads CAWKGPGGREQYF. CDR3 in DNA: TGTGCCTGGAAGGGCCCAGGGGGCAGGGAGCAGTACTTC. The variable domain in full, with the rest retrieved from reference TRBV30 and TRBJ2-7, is SQTIHQWPATLVQPVGSPLSLECTVEGTSNPNLYWYRQAAGRGLQLLFYSVGIGQISSEVPQNLSASRPQDRQFILSSKKLLLSDSGFYLCAWKGPGGREQYFGPGTRLTVT.

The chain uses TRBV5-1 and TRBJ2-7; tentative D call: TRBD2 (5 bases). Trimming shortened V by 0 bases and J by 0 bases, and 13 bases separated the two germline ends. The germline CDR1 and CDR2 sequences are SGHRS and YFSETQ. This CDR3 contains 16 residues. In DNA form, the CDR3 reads TGCGCCAGCAGCTTGGGACCGTCGGGGTTCTCCTACGAGCAGTACTTC. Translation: CASSLGPSGFSYEQYF.

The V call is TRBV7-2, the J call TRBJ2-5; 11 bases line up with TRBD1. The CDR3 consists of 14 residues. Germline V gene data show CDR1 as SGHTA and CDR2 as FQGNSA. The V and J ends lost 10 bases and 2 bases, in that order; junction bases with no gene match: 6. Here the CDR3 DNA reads TGTGCCAACGCCCGGGACAGGGGGCAAGAGACCCAGTACTTC. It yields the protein CANARDRGQETQYF.

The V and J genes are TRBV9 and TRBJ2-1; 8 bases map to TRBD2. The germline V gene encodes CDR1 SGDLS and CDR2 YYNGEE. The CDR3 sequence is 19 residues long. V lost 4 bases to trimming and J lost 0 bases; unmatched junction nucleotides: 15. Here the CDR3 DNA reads TGTGCCAGCAGCACTCCCCGCGGCGGGGGGACAATCTCCTACAATGAGCAGTTCTTC. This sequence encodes CASSTPRGGGTISYNEQFF.

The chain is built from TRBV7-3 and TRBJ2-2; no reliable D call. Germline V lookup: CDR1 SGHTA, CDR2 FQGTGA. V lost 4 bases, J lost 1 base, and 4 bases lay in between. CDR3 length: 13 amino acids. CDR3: CASSSGNTGELFF. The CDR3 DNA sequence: TGTGCCAGCAGCTCCGGGAACACCGGGGAGCTGTTTTTT.

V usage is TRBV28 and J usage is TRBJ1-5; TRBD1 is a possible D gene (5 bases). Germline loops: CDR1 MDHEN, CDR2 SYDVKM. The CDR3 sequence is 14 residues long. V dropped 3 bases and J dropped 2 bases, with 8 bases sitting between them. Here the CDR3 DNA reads TGTGCCAGCAGTTTGGGGCCGGGCAATCAGCCCCAGCATTTT. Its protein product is CASSLGPGNQPQHF.

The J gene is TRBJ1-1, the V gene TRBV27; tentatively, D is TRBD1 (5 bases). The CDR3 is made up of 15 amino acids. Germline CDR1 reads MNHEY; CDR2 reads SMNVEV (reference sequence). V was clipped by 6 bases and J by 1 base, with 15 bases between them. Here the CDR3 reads CASRSLRQPNTEAFF. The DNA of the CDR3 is TGTGCCAGCAGATCCTTAAGACAGCCGAACACTGAAGCTTTCTTT.

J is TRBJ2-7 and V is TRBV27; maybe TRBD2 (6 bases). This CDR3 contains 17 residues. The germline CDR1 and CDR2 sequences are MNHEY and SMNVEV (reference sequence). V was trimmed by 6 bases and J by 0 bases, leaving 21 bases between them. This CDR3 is CASSLYKGLANSYEQYF. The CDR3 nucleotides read TGTGCCAGCAGCCTATACAAGGGGCTAGCGAACTCCTACGAGCAGTACTTC.

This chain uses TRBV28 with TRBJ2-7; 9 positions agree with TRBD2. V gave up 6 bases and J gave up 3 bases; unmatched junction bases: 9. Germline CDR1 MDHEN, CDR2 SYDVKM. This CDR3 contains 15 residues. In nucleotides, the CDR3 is TGTGCCAGCAGGATACAGCTAGCGGGACTCTACGAGCAGTACTTC. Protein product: CASRIQLAGLYEQYF.

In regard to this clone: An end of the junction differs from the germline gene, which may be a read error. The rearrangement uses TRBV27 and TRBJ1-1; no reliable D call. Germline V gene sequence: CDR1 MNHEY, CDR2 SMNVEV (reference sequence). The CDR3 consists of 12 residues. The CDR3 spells CASGFPGTEAFF. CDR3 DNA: TGTGCCAGCGGTTTCCCCGGGACTGAAGCTTTCTTT.

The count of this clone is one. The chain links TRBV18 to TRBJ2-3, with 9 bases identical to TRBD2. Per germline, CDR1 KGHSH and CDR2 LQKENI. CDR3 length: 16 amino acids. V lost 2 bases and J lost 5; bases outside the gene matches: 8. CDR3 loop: CASSPAAGLARDTQYF. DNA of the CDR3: TGTGCCAGCTCACCAGCAGCCGGACTAGCGCGAGATACGCAGTATTTT.

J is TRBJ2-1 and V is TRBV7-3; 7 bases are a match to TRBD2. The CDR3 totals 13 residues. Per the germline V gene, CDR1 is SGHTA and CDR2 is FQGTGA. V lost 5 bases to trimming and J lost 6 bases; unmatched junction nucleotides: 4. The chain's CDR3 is CASSRERGNEQFF. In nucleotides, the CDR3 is TGTGCCAGCAGCCGCGAGCGGGGCAATGAGCAGTTCTTC.

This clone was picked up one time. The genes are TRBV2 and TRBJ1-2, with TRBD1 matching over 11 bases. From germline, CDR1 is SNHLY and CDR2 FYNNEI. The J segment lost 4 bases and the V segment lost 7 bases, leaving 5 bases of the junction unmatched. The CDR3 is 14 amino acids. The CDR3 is CASTGQGATYGYTF. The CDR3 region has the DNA TGTGCCAGCACCGGACAGGGGGCCACCTATGGCTACACCTTC. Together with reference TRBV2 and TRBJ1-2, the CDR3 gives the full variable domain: EPEVTQTPSHQVTQMGQEVILRCVPISNHLYFYWYRQILGQKVEFLVSFYNNEISEKSEIFDDQFSVERPDGSNFTLKIRSTKLEDSAMYFCASTGQGATYGYTFGSGTRLTVV.

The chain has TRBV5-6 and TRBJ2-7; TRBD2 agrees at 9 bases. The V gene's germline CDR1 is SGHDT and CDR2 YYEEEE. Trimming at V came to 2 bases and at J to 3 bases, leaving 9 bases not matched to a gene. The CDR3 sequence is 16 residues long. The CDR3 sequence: CASSFISGSSNYEQYF. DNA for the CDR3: TGTGCCAGCAGCTTTATTAGCGGGAGTTCCAACTACGAGCAGTACTTC.

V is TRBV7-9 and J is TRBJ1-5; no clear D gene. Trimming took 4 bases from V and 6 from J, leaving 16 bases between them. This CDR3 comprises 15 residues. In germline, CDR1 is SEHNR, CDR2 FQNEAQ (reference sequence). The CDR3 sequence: CASSSSAGKGQPQHF. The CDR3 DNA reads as TGTGCCAGCAGCTCGTCTGCGGGGAAGGGTCAGCCCCAGCATTTT.

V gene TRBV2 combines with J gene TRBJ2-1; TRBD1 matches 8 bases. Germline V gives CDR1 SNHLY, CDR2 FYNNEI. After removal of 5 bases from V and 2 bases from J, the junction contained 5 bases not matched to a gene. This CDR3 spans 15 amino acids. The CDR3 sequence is CASSPGTGPYNEQFF. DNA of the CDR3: TGTGCCAGCAGTCCAGGGACAGGTCCCTACAATGAGCAGTTCTTC. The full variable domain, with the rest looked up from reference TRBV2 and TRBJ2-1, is EPEVTQTPSHQVTQMGQEVILRCVPISNHLYFYWYRQILGQKVEFLVSFYNNEISEKSEIFDDQFSVERPDGSNFTLKIRSTKLEDSAMYFCASSPGTGPYNEQFFGPGTRLTVL.

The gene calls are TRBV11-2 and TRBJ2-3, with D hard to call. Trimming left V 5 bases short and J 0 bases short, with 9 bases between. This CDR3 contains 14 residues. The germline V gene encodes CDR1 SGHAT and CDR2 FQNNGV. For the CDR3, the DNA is TGTGCCAGCAGCCAGGTGGTAAGCACAGATACGCAGTATTTT. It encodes CASSQVVSTDTQYF.

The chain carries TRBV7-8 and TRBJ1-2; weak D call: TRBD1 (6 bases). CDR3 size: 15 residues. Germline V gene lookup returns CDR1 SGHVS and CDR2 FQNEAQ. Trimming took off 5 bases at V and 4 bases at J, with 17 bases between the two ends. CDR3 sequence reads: CASSGGVTRGYGYTF. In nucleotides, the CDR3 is TGTGCCAGCAGCGGAGGAGTCACCAGGGGCTATGGCTACACCTTC.

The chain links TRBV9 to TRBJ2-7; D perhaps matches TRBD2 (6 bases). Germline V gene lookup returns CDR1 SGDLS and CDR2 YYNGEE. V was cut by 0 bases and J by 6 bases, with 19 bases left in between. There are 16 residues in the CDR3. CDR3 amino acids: CASSVELGSGPFEQYF. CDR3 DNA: TGTGCCAGCAGCGTAGAGCTGGGTAGCGGTCCTTTCGAGCAGTACTTC.

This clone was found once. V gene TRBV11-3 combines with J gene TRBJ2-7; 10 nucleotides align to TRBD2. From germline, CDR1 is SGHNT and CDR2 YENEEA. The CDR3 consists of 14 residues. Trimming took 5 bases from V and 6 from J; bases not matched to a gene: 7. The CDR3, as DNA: TGTGCCAGCAGCCCTCCGGGACTAGCGATCGAGCAGTACTTC. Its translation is CASSPPGLAIEQYF.